Each of the 17 T cell receptor beta chains below was sequenced from the same sample in a study of OX40 agonist ivuxolimab in advanced cancers. Library method: the immunoSEQ multiplex PCR assay. The clones in this table, taken by TCRdb from immuneACCESS, are in-frame only. Not every clone is retained; where verified, under half of the shortfall comes from an unresolved V gene, and the cause of the rest is unknown. This sample is represented by 20,000 to 25,000 clones; approximately 80% of them were singletons. The ten largest clones add up to approximately 35% of the sample. The sample consisted of CD4+ or CD8+ T cells sorted from blood, taken in a trial of the OX40 agonist ivuxolimab. Receptors originate from an adult with an advanced solid tumor such as melanoma, head and neck, liver or kidney cancer.

The chain employs TRBV11-3 and TRBJ2-5; TRBD1 matches at 11 bases. Per germline, CDR1 SGHNT and CDR2 YENEEA. The V gene end was trimmed by 2 bases and the J gene end by 4 bases; junction bases not matched to a gene: 12. There are 18 residues in the CDR3. CDR3 residues: CASSLNRGQGDFGETQYF. CDR3 nucleotide sequence: TGTGCCAGCAGCTTAAATCGGGGACAGGGGGATTTTGGAGAGACCCAGTACTTC.

The V and J genes are TRBV4-1 and TRBJ2-7; 10 bases map to TRBD2. The CDR3 has 17 amino acids. The ends lost 0 bases at V and 4 bases at J; junction bases unmatched: 9. Germline V gives CDR1 MGHRA, CDR2 YSYEKL. The CDR3 nucleotides are TGCGCCAGCAGCCAAGATTCTAGCGGGAGTTTGACGTACGAGCAGTACTTC. Its protein is CASSQDSSGSLTYEQYF.

This chain links TRBV9 with TRBJ2-3; perhaps TRBD1 as D (6 bases). CDR3 length: 15 residues. V was clipped by 5 bases and J by 2 bases, with 15 bases between them. Germline CDR1 is SGDLS and CDR2 is YYNGEE. CDR3 sequence (DNA): TGTGCCAGCAGTTTTCAGGGGCGCTACACAGATACGCAGTATTTT. It specifies CASSFQGRYTDTQYF.

The genes are TRBV7-9 and TRBJ1-5; TRBD1 agrees at 8 bases. Germline CDR1 and CDR2: SEHNR and FQNEAQ (reference sequence). The CDR3 is 16 amino acids. With V trimmed by 0 bases and J by 1 base, 2 bases remained unmatched. CDR3 region: CASSLAPGGSNQPQHF. The CDR3 DNA follows: TGTGCCAGCAGCTTAGCGCCAGGGGGCAGCAATCAGCCCCAGCATTTT.

The chain combines TRBV10-1 with TRBJ2-3; 9 bases line up with TRBD2. CDR1 and CDR2 from the germline V gene are WNHNN and SYGVQD (reference sequence). The trim removed 5 bases at V and 2 bases at J, leaving 8 bases unmatched. The CDR3 is 16 amino acids. The CDR3 sequence is CASSSLLAGPTDTQYF. CDR3 sequence (DNA): TGCGCCAGCAGTTCCCTTCTAGCGGGACCCACAGATACGCAGTATTTT.

This sequence joins TRBV7-9 and TRBJ1-4, with 8 nucleotides matching TRBD1. The junction had 1 base not matched to a gene; V was cut back by 2 bases and J by 8 bases. Germline CDR1 reads SEHNR; CDR2 reads FQNEAQ (reference sequence). CDR3 length equals 13 residues. The CDR3, as DNA: TGTGCCAGCAGCTTAACAGGGGGAGAAAAACTGTTTTTT. Translation: CASSLTGGEKLFF.

The genes are TRBV28 and TRBJ2-7; D gene uncertain. CDR3 size: 12 residues. Germline V gene sequence: CDR1 MDHEN, CDR2 SYDVKM. V lost 5 bases and J lost 3, with 8 bases in between. CDR3 amino acids: CASSLQHYEQYF. In DNA form, the CDR3 reads TGTGCCAGCAGTCTTCAGCACTACGAGCAGTACTTC. Variable domain in full (rest from reference TRBV28 and TRBJ2-7): DVKVTQSSRYLVKRTGEKVFLECVQDMDHENMFWYRQDPGLGLRLIYFSYDVKMKEKGDIPEGYSVSREKKERFSLILESASTNQTSMYLCASSLQHYEQYFGPGTRLTVT.

The rearrangement joins TRBV5-6 to TRBJ2-5; maybe TRBD2 (6 bases). Gene TRBJ2-7 matches the end of the DNA better, so the J call may be wrong. The length of the CDR3 is 13 residues. Germline V gene data show CDR1 as SGHDT and CDR2 as YYEEEE. The DNA for the CDR3 is TGTGCCAGCAGGTTGTGGGGGGTTCTCGAGCAGTACTTC. Protein sequence: CASRLWGVLEQYF.

The V and J genes are TRBV19 and TRBJ2-1; D is perhaps TRBD1 (7 bases). CDR1 is LNHDA and CDR2 is SQIVND in the germline V gene (reference sequence). This CDR3 is 14 amino acids long. Trimming removed 5 bases from V and 7 bases from J, with 15 bases in between. The CDR3 bases are TGTGCCAGTAGTTATCAGACAGGGAGGAATGAGCAGTTCTTC. Translating gives CASSYQTGRNEQFF.

By share of the sample, this clone is medium-sized (0.01 to 0.1%). CDR3 amino acids: CASSPGVTGELFF. The CDR3 coding sequence is TGTGCCAGCAGCCCAGGGGTCACCGGGGAGCTGTTTTTT. The rearrangement uses TRBV7-3 and TRBJ2-2, with D possibly matching TRBD1 (6 bases). The germline V and J ends were trimmed by 5 bases and 4 bases, with 8 bases remaining between them. The CDR3 is 13 residues long. Germline V CDR1 and CDR2: SGHTA, FQGTGA.

The V call is TRBV6-5, the J call TRBJ2-2; D possibly matches TRBD1 or TRBD2 (5 bases each). The CDR3 spans 16 residues. Germline loops: CDR1 MNHEY, CDR2 SVGAGI. The V end lost 0 bases, the J end lost 4 bases, and 12 bases lay between the germline ends. CDR3 in amino acids: CASSYSVGAVTGELFF. The CDR3 nucleotides read TGTGCCAGCAGTTACTCCGTCGGGGCCGTCACCGGGGAGCTGTTTTTT.

The chain uses TRBV7-8 and TRBJ2-2; TRBD1 might be the D (6 bases). The CDR3 has 16 residues. CDR1 and CDR2 (germline): SGHVS, FQNEAQ. V shed 6 bases and J shed 5 bases, with 19 bases lying between them. The CDR3 DNA follows: TGTGCCAGCAGTCCCTCCGCAGGGGATAGTACCGGGGAGCTGTTTTTT. Translating gives CASSPSAGDSTGELFF.

This chain uses TRBV10-1 with TRBJ2-2; 8 bases line up with TRBD1. Per the germline V gene, CDR1 is WNHNN and CDR2 is SYGVQD (reference sequence). The trim removed 7 bases at V and 6 bases at J, leaving 10 bases unmatched. The length of the CDR3 is 15 residues. The CDR3 protein is CASTGYRGSSGELFF. The CDR3 nucleotides are TGCGCCAGCACTGGGTACAGGGGGAGTTCCGGGGAGCTGTTTTTT.

CDR3 residues: CASSALTSWKIGYTF. The CDR3 DNA reads TGTGCCAGCAGTGCCCTGACTAGCTGGAAGATCGGCTACACCTTC. The chain has TRBV6-1 and TRBJ1-2, with unresolved D. The CDR3 contains 15 residues. CDR1 MNHNS and CDR2 SASEGT come from the germline V gene. The ends were cut back, 4 bases at V and 8 bases at J, with 20 bases in the middle.

A single count supports this clone. The gene calls are TRBV5-1 and TRBJ2-5; no clear D gene. The CDR3 consists of 16 residues. The V gene's germline CDR1 is SGHRS and CDR2 YFSETQ. V gave up 4 bases and J gave up 0 bases, with 16 bases separating them. CDR3 DNA sequence: TGCGCCAGCAGCCTCGGCACCCTTCGGTACCAAGAGACCCAGTACTTC. It codes for CASSLGTLRYQETQYF.

The chain's CDR3 is CAKTSNEQFF. The CDR3 coding sequence is TGTGCCAAGACTAGCAATGAGCAGTTCTTC. This chain connects TRBV7-9 to TRBJ2-1, with D possibly TRBD2 on 6 matching bases. V shed 10 bases and J shed 6 bases, with 7 bases lying between them. CDR1 is SEHNR, CDR2 FQNEAQ, per germline (reference sequence). This CDR3 spans 10 amino acids.

The rearrangement uses TRBV4-2 and TRBJ1-2; weak D call: TRBD1 (5 bases). This CDR3 has 14 amino acids. Germline CDR1 is LGHNA and CDR2 is YNFKEQ. V gave up 3 bases and J gave up 4 bases, with 12 bases separating them. CDR3 bases: TGTGCCAGCAGCCAGTGGGGGGGTACCTATGGCTACACCTTC. As protein: CASSQWGGTYGYTF.